Reported below is one T cell receptor beta chain. Germline is not matched at one junction end, which may reflect a read error. The data originate from a study of blood T cell repertoires in COVID-19. TCRdb's copy holds only in-frame clones and misses some; the assay was immunoSEQ multiplex PCR. The table records approximately 21,000 clones, roughly 73% of them present only once. This CDR3 has 13 residues. Germline CDR1 is ENHRY and CDR2 is SYGVKD. The rearrangement links TRBV10-3 to TRBJ2-7, with 11 positions matching TRBD1. Material: peripheral blood. This receptor was taken from a human donor in a cohort sampled during active or convalescent COVID-19. The CDR3 spells CAISEWGDRGFSF. CDR3 bases: TGTGCCATCAGTGAGTGGGGGGACAGGGGGTTTTCCTTC.